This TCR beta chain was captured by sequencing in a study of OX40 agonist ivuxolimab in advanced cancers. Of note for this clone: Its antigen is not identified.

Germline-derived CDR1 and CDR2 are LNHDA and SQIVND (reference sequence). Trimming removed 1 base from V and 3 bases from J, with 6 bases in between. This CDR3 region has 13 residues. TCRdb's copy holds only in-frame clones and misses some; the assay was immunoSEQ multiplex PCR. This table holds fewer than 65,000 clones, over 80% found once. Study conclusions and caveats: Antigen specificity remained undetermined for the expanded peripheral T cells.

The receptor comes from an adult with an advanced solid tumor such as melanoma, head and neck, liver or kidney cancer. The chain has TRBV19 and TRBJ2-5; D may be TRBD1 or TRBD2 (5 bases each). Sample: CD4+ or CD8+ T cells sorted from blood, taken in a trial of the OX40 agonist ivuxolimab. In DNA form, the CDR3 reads TGTGCCAGTAGTATAGGGGACGAAGAGACCCAGTACTTC. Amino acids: CASSIGDEETQYF.